Sequencing of this TCR beta chain was carried out in a study of T-cell memory formation after mild COVID-19. Study-wide results and limits: CD4+ clones that contracted lay mainly in CM and EM; CD8+ ones lay in EMRA.

TCRdb redid the calling of the 5' RACE reads with MiXCR, one entry per CDR3 protein. The sample contains some 450,000 distinct CDR3 sequences, more than 15% of which appear only once. A remark on this clonotype: The target antigen is unknown.

The CDR3 consists of 14 residues. Trimming removed 5 bases at V and 2 bases at J, with 10 bases between. Germline assignment: CDR1 SEHNR and CDR2 FQNEAQ (reference sequence). The chain links TRBV7-9 to TRBJ1-5, with D maybe TRBD1 (5 bases). The sequencing sample was made of PBMCs or a T cell subset sorted from them (not recorded which). The TCR comes from a man aged 18-30 years who had mild COVID-19 (a few samples of this study predate the infection). Cell type and time point are not known. Written as DNA, the CDR3 is TGTGCCAGCAGCCGGGACGGTGGCAATCAGCCCCAGCATTTT. Translated: CASSRDGGNQPQHF.